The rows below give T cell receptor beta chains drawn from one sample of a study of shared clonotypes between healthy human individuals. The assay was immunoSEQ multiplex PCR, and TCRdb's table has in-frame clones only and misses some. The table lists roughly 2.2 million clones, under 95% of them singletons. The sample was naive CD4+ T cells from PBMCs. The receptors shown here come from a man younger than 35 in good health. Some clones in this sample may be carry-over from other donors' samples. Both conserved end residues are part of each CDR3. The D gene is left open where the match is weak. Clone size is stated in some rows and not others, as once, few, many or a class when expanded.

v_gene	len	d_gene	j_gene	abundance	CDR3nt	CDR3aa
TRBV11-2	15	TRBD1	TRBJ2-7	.	TGTGCCAGCAGCTTAGTGGCAGGGGGCCCCTACGAGCAGTACTTC	CASSLVAGGPYEQYF
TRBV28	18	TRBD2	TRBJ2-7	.	TGTGCCAGCAGTATCTCTAGCGGGAGGAAGGGTAGGGCCTACGAGCAGTACTTC	CASSISSGRKGRAYEQYF
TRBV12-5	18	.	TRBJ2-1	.	TGTGCTAGTGGTTTTTCACCCAACCGTGTCGGGCCCTACAATGAGCAGTTCTTC	CASGFSPNRVGPYNEQFF
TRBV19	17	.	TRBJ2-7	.	TGTGCCAGTAGTACCTACTACCGGGACAGCGGGACCCGCGAGCAGTACTTC	CASSTYYRDSGTREQYF
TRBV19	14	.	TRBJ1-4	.	TGTGCCAGTAGTACTAGTTACTTTAATGAAAAACTGTTTTTT	CASSTSYFNEKLFF
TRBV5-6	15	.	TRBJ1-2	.	TGTGCCAGCAGCCTACCTAGCCTCTTAGGATATGGCTACACCTTC	CASSLPSLLGYGYTF
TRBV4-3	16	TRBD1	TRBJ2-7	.	TGCGCCAGCAGCCAAGAACTCGGACAGGGGCGCGACGAGCAGTACTTC	CASSQELGQGRDEQYF
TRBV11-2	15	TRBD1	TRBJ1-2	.	TGTGCCAGCAGTTCCGGACAGGGGACTAACTATGGCTACACCTTC	CASSSGQGTNYGYTF
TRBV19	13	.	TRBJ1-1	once	TGTGCCAGTAGTATAGGGGTGAACACTGAAGCTTTCTTT	CASSIGVNTEAFF
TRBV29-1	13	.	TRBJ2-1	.	TGCAGCGTTGAAGATGTGCGGTACAATGAGCAGTTCTTC	CSVEDVRYNEQFF
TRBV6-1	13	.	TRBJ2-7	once	TGTGCCAGCAGTGAAATCGTGGCCGGCGAGCAGTACTTC	CASSEIVAGEQYF
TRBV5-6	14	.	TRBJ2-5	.	TGTGCCAGCAGCTTAGGAGGAAGGCAAGAGACCCAGTACTTC	CASSLGGRQETQYF
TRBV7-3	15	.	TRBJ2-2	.	TGTGCCAGCAGCCAAACCTCTTTTCTCACCGGGGAGCTGTTTTTT	CASSQTSFLTGELFF
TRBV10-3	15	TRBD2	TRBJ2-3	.	TGTGCCATCAGCGTGGGACTAGTTCAAACAGATACGCAGTATTTT	CAISVGLVQTDTQYF
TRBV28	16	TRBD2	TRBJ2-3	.	TGTGCCAGCAGTTCTAACCCTAGCGGGAGGGCAGATACGCAGTATTTT	CASSSNPSGRADTQYF
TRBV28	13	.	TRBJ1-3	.	TGTGCCAGCAGCAGGGTTGCTGGAAACACCATATATTTT	CASSRVAGNTIYF
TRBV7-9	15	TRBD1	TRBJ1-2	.	TGTGCCAGCAGTCAATCCGACAGGGATCTCTATGGCTACACCTTC	CASSQSDRDLYGYTF
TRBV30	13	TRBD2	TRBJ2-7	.	TGTGCCTGGTGCCAGACTCCGGGGGGCGAGCAGTACTTC	CAWCQTPGGEQYF
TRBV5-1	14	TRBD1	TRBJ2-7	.	TGCGCCAGCAGCGTCCGGGACAGGGGCGTGTTTCAGTACTTC	CASSVRDRGVFQYF
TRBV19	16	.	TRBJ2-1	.	TGTGCCAGTACCCCCCGGACGGGACAACGATACAATGAGCAGTTCTTC	CASTPRTGQRYNEQFF
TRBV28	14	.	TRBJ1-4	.	TGTGCCAGCAGAACGGGTGCAACTAATGAAAAACTGTTTTTT	CASRTGATNEKLFF
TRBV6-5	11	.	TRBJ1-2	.	TGTGCCAGCTTTTCAGGCTATGGCTACACCTTC	CASFSGYGYTF
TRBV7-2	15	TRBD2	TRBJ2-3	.	TGTGCCAGCAGCCGCGGACTAGCGGGAGCAGATACGCAGTATTTT	CASSRGLAGADTQYF
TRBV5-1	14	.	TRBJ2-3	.	TGCGCCAGCAGCTTGGGCGGGCCGAAAGATACGCAGTATTTT	CASSLGGPKDTQYF
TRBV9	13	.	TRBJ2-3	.	TGTGCCAGCAGCGCCCGACCAGCAGGTACGCAGTATTTT	CASSARPAGTQYF
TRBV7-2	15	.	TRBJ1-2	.	TGTGCCAGCAGCTTAGGGTCGGAAGGGGCCCATGGCTACACCTTC	CASSLGSEGAHGYTF
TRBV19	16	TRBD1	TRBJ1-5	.	TGTGCCAGTAGTATAGTTGGCAGGGGGCACAATCAGCCCCAGCATTTT	CASSIVGRGHNQPQHF
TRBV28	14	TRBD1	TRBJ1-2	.	TGTGCCAGCAGTCCGGGACAGGAGAACTATGGCTACACCTTC	CASSPGQENYGYTF
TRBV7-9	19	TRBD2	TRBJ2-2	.	TGTGCCAGCAGCTTAAGAGCAAGACTAGCGGGAGTGGTCACCGGGGAGCTGTTTTTT	CASSLRARLAGVVTGELFF
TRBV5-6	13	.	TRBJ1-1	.	TGTGCCAGCAGAAGCGACAGGAACACTGAAGCTTTCTTT	CASRSDRNTEAFF
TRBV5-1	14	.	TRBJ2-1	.	TGCGCCAGCAGCTTGAGGCAGGCCAACAATGAGCAGTTCTTC	CASSLRQANNEQFF
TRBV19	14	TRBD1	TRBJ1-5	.	TGTGCCAGTAGTCAGGACAGGGTGGGCCAGCCCCAGCATTTT	CASSQDRVGQPQHF
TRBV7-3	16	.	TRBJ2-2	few	TGTGCCAGCAGTTATATCCGCAGGGGAAGGGCCGGGGAGCTGTTTTTT	CASSYIRRGRAGELFF
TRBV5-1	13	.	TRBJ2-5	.	TGCGCCAGCAGCTTCACCCAGCAAGAGACCCAGTACTTC	CASSFTQQETQYF
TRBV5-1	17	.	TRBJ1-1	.	TGCGCCAGCAGCTTGGCCCACCTGGGACGGAGCTTTACTGAAGCTTTCTTT	CASSLAHLGRSFTEAFF
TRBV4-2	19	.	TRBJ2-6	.	TGTGCCAGCAGCCAAGAAGCCCTAAGGAGGGACTCTGGGGCCAACGTCCTGACTTTC	CASSQEALRRDSGANVLTF
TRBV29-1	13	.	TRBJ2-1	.	TGCAGCGTTGCCGGGGACTCCTACAATGAGCAGTTCTTC	CSVAGDSYNEQFF
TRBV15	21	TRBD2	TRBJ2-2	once	TGTGCCACCAGCAGAGATCGGGGGGGACTAGCGGGAGGGCCACGCACCGGGGAGCTGTTTTTT	CATSRDRGGLAGGPRTGELFF
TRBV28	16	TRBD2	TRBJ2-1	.	TGTGCCAGCAGGGCAAGCGGGAGTCGCCCCTACAATGAGCAGTTCTTC	CASRASGSRPYNEQFF
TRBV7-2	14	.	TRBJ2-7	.	TGTGCCAGCAGCTTAGGATCGGGGATCCGCGAGCAGTACTTC	CASSLGSGIREQYF
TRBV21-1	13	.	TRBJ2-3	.	TGTGCCAGCGTCCACACTTTCACAGATACGCAGTATTTT	CASVHTFTDTQYF
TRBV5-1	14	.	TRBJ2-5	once	TGCGCCAGCAGCCCTCGTCCCTCCCAAGAGACCCAGTACTTC	CASSPRPSQETQYF
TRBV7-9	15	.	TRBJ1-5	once	TGTGCCAGCAGCTTAGCTGGACCGGGCAATCAGCCCCAGCATTTT	CASSLAGPGNQPQHF